The present TCR beta chain was sequenced within a study of cytomegalovirus exposure and HLA in healthy donors. Study results and limitations: By HLA locus, TCR association rates varied in a later analysis, with DRB1 showing the most and HLA-C the fewest. Earlier analysis looked at TCR beta V segments, and most were productive about 90% or about 30% of the time. A highly shared variant cluster was judged a likely technical artifact. Many donors shared some public TCRs, even though most TCR sequences were rare.

Use of 60 Vbeta and 13 Jbeta primers characterized the PCR. Repertoires were generated with immunoSEQ multiplex PCR, while TCRdb's copy carries only in-frame clones and drops some. This sample has about 160,000 clones; over 70% occur once, and the top ten carry around 1.3%. Comment on this clone: Its antigen is unidentified.

The sequenced sample consisted of PBMCs. This clonotype was obtained from a boy between 2 and 15 years old in good health and CMV-seronegative.

This chain's CDR3 is CATSTTPRRPDNEQFF. DNA of the CDR3: TGTGCCACCAGCACTACACCGAGGAGACCAGACAATGAGCAGTTCTTC. V and J are TRBV15 and TRBJ2-1; D gene ambiguous. The length of the CDR3 is 16 residues. Germline CDR1 reads LNHNV; CDR2 reads YYDKDF (reference sequence). Between the trimmed V and J ends, which lost 4 bases and 5 bases, there was a span of 18 bases.